The next 12 T cell receptor beta chains were all read from a single sample in a study of T cell responses to AZD1222 COVID-19 vaccine. Libraries were prepared by immunoSEQ multiplex PCR; TCRdb keeps only in-frame clonotypes and omits some of them. The sample consists of 150,000 or so clones, approximately 90% of them appearing once. The material was peripheral blood, obtained on day 0 of AZD1222 vaccination. The receptor source for this set is an adult in good health.

V and J are TRBV7-2 and TRBJ2-5, with 10 bases matching TRBD2. The CDR3 has 17 residues. V was pared by 2 bases and J by 4 bases, with 10 bases of the junction left unmatched. The germline gives CDR1 SGHTA, CDR2 FQGNSA. The CDR3 region is CASSLLLGLAGGETQYF. In DNA form, the CDR3 reads TGTGCCAGCAGCTTATTATTAGGGTTAGCGGGAGGAGAGACCCAGTACTTC.

The V gene is TRBV7-2, the J gene TRBJ1-2, with D maybe TRBD1 (5 bases). Germline assignment: CDR1 SGHTA and CDR2 FQGNSA. The CDR3 covers 15 residues. Trimming pared 2 bases from V and 6 bases from J, leaving 16 bases between. As DNA, the CDR3 is TGTGCCAGCAGCTTAAGAGGGAGGGGAAGGGATGGCTACACCTTC. It is translated as CASSLRGRGRDGYTF. The full variable domain, completed using reference TRBV7-2 and TRBJ1-2, is GAGVSQSPSNKVTEKGKDVELRCDPISGHTALYWYRQSLGQGLEFLIYFQGNSAPDKSGLPSDRFSAERTGGSVSTLTIQRTQQEDSAVYLCASSLRGRGRDGYTFGSGTRLTVV.

This sequence joins TRBV6-5 and TRBJ1-2, with D possibly matching TRBD1 (5 bases). CDR1 and CDR2 from the germline V gene are MNHEY and SVGAGI. This CDR3 has 13 residues. Trimming pared 6 bases from V and 6 bases from J, leaving 14 bases between. The DNA for the CDR3 is TGTGCCAGCAGGGGTGGGGCCTTCGATGGCTACACCTTC. Amino acids: CASRGGAFDGYTF.

This clone came up a few times. This chain uses TRBV11-2 with TRBJ1-4, with a weak D call TRBD1 (5 bases). This CDR3 contains 14 residues. V lost 5 bases and J lost 5, with 12 bases in between. CDR1 and CDR2 (germline): SGHAT, FQNNGV. In DNA form, the CDR3 reads TGTGCCAGCAGCCCGCTGGGACTGAATGAAAAACTGTTTTTT. Encoded protein: CASSPLGLNEKLFF.

V and J are TRBV28 and TRBJ2-7, with 7 nucleotides matching TRBD1. The CDR3 loop spans 13 amino acids. CDR1 and CDR2 (germline): MDHEN, SYDVKM. The ends lost 8 bases at V and 2 bases at J; junction bases unmatched: 6. CDR3 sequence reads: CASHNQGAYEQYF. The CDR3 nucleotides are TGTGCCAGCCATAATCAGGGGGCCTACGAGCAGTACTTC.

The rearrangement uses TRBV11-3 and TRBJ1-1; a weak D match, TRBD1 (6 bases). This CDR3 is 15 amino acids long. Germline loops: CDR1 SGHNT, CDR2 YENEEA. V was cut by 4 bases and J by 5 bases, with 17 bases left in between. CDR3 region: CASSSVNRDGTEAFF. The CDR3, as DNA: TGTGCCAGCAGCTCCGTGAACAGGGACGGGACTGAAGCTTTCTTT.

This chain uses TRBV28 with TRBJ1-5; maybe TRBD1 (6 bases). The V and J ends lost 6 bases and 0 bases respectively, with 12 bases between them. The CDR3 length is 15 residues. From germline, CDR1 is MDHEN and CDR2 SYDVKM. DNA of the CDR3: TGTGCCAGCAGAGAACAGGGTAATAGCAATCAGCCCCAGCATTTT. This gives the protein CASREQGNSNQPQHF. The full variable domain, rest sourced from reference TRBV28 and TRBJ1-5, is DVKVTQSSRYLVKRTGEKVFLECVQDMDHENMFWYRQDPGLGLRLIYFSYDVKMKEKGDIPEGYSVSREKKERFSLILESASTNQTSMYLCASREQGNSNQPQHFGDGTRLSIL.

The chain recombines TRBV4-1 with TRBJ1-5, with D perhaps matching TRBD1 (5 bases). The CDR3 runs 13 residues. Trimming stripped 6 bases from V and 4 bases from J, with 10 bases between. In germline, CDR1 is MGHRA, CDR2 YSYEKL. The CDR3 spells CASRSGGNQPQHF. The CDR3 nucleotides are TGCGCCAGCAGGTCCGGGGGGAATCAGCCCCAGCATTTT.

V and J are TRBV4-1 and TRBJ1-1; maybe TRBD1 (5 bases). Per germline, CDR1 MGHRA and CDR2 YSYEKL. The ends were cut back, 1 base at V and 8 bases at J, with 17 bases in the middle. The CDR3 length is 15 residues. The CDR3 sequence is CASSQVGGGVNEAFF. Here the CDR3 DNA reads TGCGCCAGCAGCCAAGTTGGGGGAGGAGTGAACGAAGCTTTCTTT.

This chain joins TRBV24-1 and TRBJ2-3; D not certain. CDR3 length equals 12 residues. Trimming stripped 1 base from V and 3 bases from J, with 1 base between. Germline lookup yields CDR1 KGHDR and CDR2 SFDVKD. The DNA for the CDR3 is TGTGCCACCAGTGATTTTACAGATACGCAGTATTTT. This sequence encodes CATSDFTDTQYF.

This clone was seen a single time. The chain recombines TRBV18 with TRBJ1-5; D remains ambiguous. CDR1 and CDR2 from the germline V gene are KGHSH and LQKENI. This CDR3 has 16 residues. V was clipped by 4 bases and J by 0 bases, with 13 bases between them. This CDR3 reads CASSLTGMNSNQPQHF. As DNA, the CDR3 is TGTGCCAGCTCACTAACCGGGATGAATAGCAATCAGCCCCAGCATTTT.

The chain recombines TRBV18 with TRBJ2-1; TRBD2 aligns across 8 bases. Per germline, CDR1 KGHSH and CDR2 LQKENI. The CDR3 spans 17 residues. V lost 2 bases and J lost 5; bases outside the gene matches: 11. The CDR3 DNA is TGTGCCAGCTCACCAACAAGCGGGAGAGGTGGGGACAATGAGCAGTTCTTC. It codes for CASSPTSGRGGDNEQFF. The full variable domain, with the rest looked up from reference TRBV18 and TRBJ2-1, is NAGVMQNPRHLVRRRGQEARLRCSPMKGHSHVYWYRQLPEEGLKFMVYLQKENIIDESGMPKERFSAEFPKEGPSILRIQQVVRGDSAAYFCASSPTSGRGGDNEQFFGPGTRLTVL.